These 17 T cell receptor beta chains were all obtained from the same sample, sequenced in a study of spatial heterogeneity in lung cancer. TCRdb ran MiXCR on the 5' RACE reads and lists one entry per CDR3 protein. The table shows roughly 23,000 distinct CDR3 sequences, with around 5% occurring only once. Time point denoted: sample taken at primary tumor resection. The sequencing used PBMCs, collected at surgery. These receptors all stem from a male donor with early-stage non-small cell lung cancer.

This clonotype was picked up many times. J is TRBJ2-1 and V is TRBV5-1, with TRBD2 matching over 11 bases. CDR1 is SGHRS, CDR2 YFSETQ, per germline. The CDR3 is 13 residues long. With 10 bases clipped from V and 7 bases from J, the junction kept 7 bases outside the gene matches. The CDR3 sequence is CAVSGGVENEQFF. DNA for the CDR3: TGCGCCGTTAGCGGGGGGGTCGAGAATGAGCAGTTCTTC.

This clonotype was recorded many times. The chain joins TRBV7-9 to TRBJ1-1; TRBD1 matches at 7 bases. With 7 bases clipped from V and 1 base from J, the junction kept 9 bases outside the gene matches. CDR3 length: 15 amino acids. CDR1 SEHNR and CDR2 FQNEAQ come from the germline V gene (reference sequence). CDR3 bases: TGTGCCAGCACCTTGGTTGGACAGGCGAACACTGAAGCTTTCTTT. Protein: CASTLVGQANTEAFF.

This clonotype was picked up many times. The rearrangement joins TRBV3-1 to TRBJ1-6; perhaps TRBD1 as D (6 bases). The CDR3 is 16 residues long. In germline, CDR1 is LGHDT, CDR2 YNNKEL (reference sequence). V lost 7 bases and J 6 bases, leaving 19 bases between the germline ends. The CDR3 spells CASTPRGAGGNSPLHF. The CDR3 region has the DNA TGTGCCAGCACCCCGAGGGGGGCGGGGGGTAATTCACCCCTCCACTTT.

This clonotype was recorded many times. The genes are TRBV12-3 or TRBV12-4 and TRBJ2-3; D perhaps matches TRBD1 (6 bases). The CDR3 loop spans 15 amino acids. V lost 2 bases to trimming and J lost 6 bases, with 15 bases between them. The CDR3 here is CASSLMQGKTDTQYF. CDR3 in DNA: TGTGCCAGCAGTTTAATGCAGGGGAAAACGGATACGCAGTATTTT.

A few counts support this clonotype. This sequence joins TRBV20-1 and TRBJ1-1, with a weak D call TRBD1 (5 bases). The germline V gene has CDR1 DFQATT and CDR2 SNEGSKA (reference sequence). Trimming left V 0 bases short and J 1 base short, with 12 bases between. The CDR3 has 15 residues. In DNA form, the CDR3 reads TGCAGTGCTAGAGATGCGAGGGGAGGGAACACTGAAGCTTTCTTT. This translates into CSARDARGGNTEAFF.

This clonotype was counted ten times or more. V gene TRBV9 combines with J gene TRBJ1-3; D remains ambiguous. Germline assignment: CDR1 SGDLS and CDR2 YYNGEE. V was clipped by 3 bases and J by 7 bases, with 17 bases between them. This CDR3 is built from 15 residues. The CDR3 DNA follows: TGTGCCAGCAGCGGCAGTTCCCCAGCCCCCAACACCATATATTTT. This encodes CASSGSSPAPNTIYF. The entire variable domain, with the rest obtained from reference TRBV9 and TRBJ1-3, is as follows: DSGVTQTPKHLITATGQRVTLRCSPRSGDLSVYWYQQSLDQGLQFLIQYYNGEERAKGNILERFSAQQFPDLHSELNLSSLELGDSALYFCASSGSSPAPNTIYFGEGSWLTVV.

This clonotype showed up many times. Here the CDR3 DNA reads TGTGCCAGCAGGGTAGGGACTACTAGCTCCTACGAGCAGTACTTC. This encodes CASRVGTTSSYEQYF. The V gene is TRBV6-1, the J gene TRBJ2-7; 7 positions agree with TRBD2. V lost 6 bases and J lost 0; bases outside the gene matches: 8. The CDR3 contains 15 residues. Germline V CDR1 and CDR2: MNHNS, SASEGT.

This clonotype counts as medium-sized. The chain links TRBV5-1 to TRBJ2-3; D is possibly TRBD1 (7 bases). Germline lookup yields CDR1 SGHRS and CDR2 YFSETQ. The CDR3 spans 15 residues. V shed 3 bases and J shed 3 bases, with 14 bases lying between them. CDR3 DNA: TGCGCCAGCAGCTCGGTCGCAGGGGGGACAGATACGCAGTATTTT. It codes for CASSSVAGGTDTQYF.

This clonotype showed up many times. V gene TRBV28 combines with J gene TRBJ2-2, with no clear D. The CDR3 spans 13 residues. V dropped 2 bases and J dropped 1 base, with 2 bases sitting between them. Germline V gene sequence: CDR1 MDHEN, CDR2 SYDVKM. CDR3 residues: CASSLGNTGELFF. The CDR3 DNA is TGTGCCAGCAGTTTAGGGAACACCGGGGAGCTGTTTTTT.

In this sample, this clonotype turned up many times. This rearrangement joins TRBV11-2 to TRBJ2-6; D is unclear. This CDR3 region has 15 residues. V lost 0 bases and J lost 1, with 4 bases in between. Germline V gives CDR1 SGHAT, CDR2 FQNNGV. The DNA of the CDR3 is TGTGCCAGCAGCTTAGAGTTATCTGGGGCCAACGTCCTGACTTTC. Its protein product is CASSLELSGANVLTF.

In this sample, this clonotype turned up many times. V usage is TRBV20-1 and J usage is TRBJ2-3, with D possibly being TRBD2 (6 bases). Germline CDR1 reads DFQATT; CDR2 reads SNEGSKA (reference sequence). With 7 bases removed from V and 2 bases from J, the gap between germline ends came to 13 bases. The CDR3 runs to 13 residues. The CDR3 reads CSDRDSLTDTQYF. CDR3 sequence (DNA): TGCAGTGACCGGGACTCTCTCACAGATACGCAGTATTTT.

The chain employs TRBV19 and TRBJ1-5; D may be TRBD1 (5 bases). The CDR3 runs 12 residues. The ends were cut back, 5 bases at V and 7 bases at J, with 9 bases in the middle. The germline gives CDR1 LNHDA, CDR2 SQIVND (reference sequence). DNA for the CDR3: TGTGCCAGTAGTGGCAGGGTCCAGCCCCAGCATTTT. Translated: CASSGRVQPQHF.

This clonotype was observed many times. This chain joins TRBV7-9 and TRBJ1-3; D is unclear. This CDR3 region has 12 residues. The V end was cut by 2 bases, the J end by 5 bases, with 4 bases between. Germline values: CDR1 SEHNR, CDR2 FQNEAQ (reference sequence). As DNA, the CDR3 is TGTGCCAGCAGCTTATCCAGAAACACCATATATTTT. Translation gives CASSLSRNTIYF.

This clonotype was detected many times. The chain has TRBV28 and TRBJ2-1; TRBD2 aligns across 9 bases. Germline V gene sequence: CDR1 MDHEN, CDR2 SYDVKM. Germline trimming cut 5 bases from V and 7 bases from J; bases unmatched to any gene: 12. The CDR3 covers 16 residues. CDR3 sequence: CASSPVSGSAWNEQFF. The CDR3 region has the DNA TGTGCCAGCAGTCCTGTTAGCGGGAGTGCGTGGAATGAGCAGTTCTTC.

This clonotype was picked up many times. The V gene is TRBV5-1, the J gene TRBJ2-7; D gene unclear. This CDR3 region has 11 residues. The germline V and J ends were trimmed by 1 base and 5 bases, with 4 bases remaining between them. CDR1 is SGHRS, CDR2 YFSETQ, per germline. CDR3 amino acids: CASSLTDEQYF. The CDR3 region has the DNA TGCGCCAGCAGCTTGACGGACGAGCAGTACTTC.

This clonotype was observed many times. The chain is built from TRBV12-3 or TRBV12-4 and TRBJ2-7; perhaps TRBD1 as D (6 bases). CDR3 size: 13 residues. Trimming stripped 6 bases from V and 3 bases from J, with 12 bases between. The CDR3, as DNA: TGTGCCAGCAGATGGACAGAGAACTACGAGCAGTACTTC. Its protein is CASRWTENYEQYF.

This clonotype was observed at least ten times. The V and J genes are TRBV12-3 or TRBV12-4 and TRBJ1-1; D remains ambiguous. The CDR3 covers 11 residues. V lost 7 bases and J 1 base, leaving 4 bases between the germline ends. In nucleotides, the CDR3 is TGTGCCAGCACCGAGAACACTGAAGCTTTCTTT. Its translation: CASTENTEAFF.